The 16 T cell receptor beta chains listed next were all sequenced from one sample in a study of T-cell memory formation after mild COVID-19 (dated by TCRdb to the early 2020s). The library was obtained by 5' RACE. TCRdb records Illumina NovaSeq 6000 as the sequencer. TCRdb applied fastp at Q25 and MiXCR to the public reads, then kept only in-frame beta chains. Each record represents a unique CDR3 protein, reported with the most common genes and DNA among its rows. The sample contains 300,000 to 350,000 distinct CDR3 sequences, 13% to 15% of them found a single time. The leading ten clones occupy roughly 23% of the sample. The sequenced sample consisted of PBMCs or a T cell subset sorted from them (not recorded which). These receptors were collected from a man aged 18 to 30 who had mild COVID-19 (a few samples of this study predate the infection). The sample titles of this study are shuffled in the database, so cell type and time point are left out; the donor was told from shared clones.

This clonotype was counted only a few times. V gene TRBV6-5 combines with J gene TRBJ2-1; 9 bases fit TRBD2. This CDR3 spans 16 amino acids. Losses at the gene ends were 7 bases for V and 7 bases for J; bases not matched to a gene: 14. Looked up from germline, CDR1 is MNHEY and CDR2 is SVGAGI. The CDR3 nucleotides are TGTGCCAGCACCTCGGATGGGCTAGCGGGGATTAATGAGCAGTTCTTC. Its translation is CASTSDGLAGINEQFF.

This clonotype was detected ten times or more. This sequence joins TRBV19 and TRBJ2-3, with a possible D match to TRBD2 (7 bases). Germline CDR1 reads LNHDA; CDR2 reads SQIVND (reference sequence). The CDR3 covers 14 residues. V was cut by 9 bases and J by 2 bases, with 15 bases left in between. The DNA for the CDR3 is TGTGCCAGCAAGGAGGGGGGGCCCACAGATACGCAGTATTTT. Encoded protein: CASKEGGPTDTQYF.

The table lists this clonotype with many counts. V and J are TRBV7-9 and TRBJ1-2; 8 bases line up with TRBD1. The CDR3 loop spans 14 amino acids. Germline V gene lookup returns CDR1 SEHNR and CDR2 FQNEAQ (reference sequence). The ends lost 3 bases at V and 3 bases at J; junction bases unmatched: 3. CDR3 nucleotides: TGTGCCAGCAGCTTTGGACAGGGTGACTATGGCTACACCTTC. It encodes CASSFGQGDYGYTF.

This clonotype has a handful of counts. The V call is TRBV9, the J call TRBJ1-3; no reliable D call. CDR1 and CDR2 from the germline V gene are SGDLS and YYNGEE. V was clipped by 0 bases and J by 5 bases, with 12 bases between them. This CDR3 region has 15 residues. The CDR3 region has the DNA TGTGCCAGCAGCGTAGCTCGGGAGGGAAGAAACACCATATATTTT. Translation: CASSVAREGRNTIYF.

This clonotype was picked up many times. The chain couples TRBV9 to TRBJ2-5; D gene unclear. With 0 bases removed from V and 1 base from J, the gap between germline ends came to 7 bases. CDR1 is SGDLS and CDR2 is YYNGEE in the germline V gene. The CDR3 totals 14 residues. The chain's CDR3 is CASSVDARQETQYF. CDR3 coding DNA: TGTGCCAGCAGCGTAGATGCCCGCCAAGAGACCCAGTACTTC.

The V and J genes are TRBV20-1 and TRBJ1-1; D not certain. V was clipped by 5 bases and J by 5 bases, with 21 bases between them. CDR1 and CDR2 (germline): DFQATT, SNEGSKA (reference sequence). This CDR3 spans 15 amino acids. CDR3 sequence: CSAPRMGLVATEAFF. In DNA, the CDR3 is TGCAGTGCTCCCCGTATGGGGTTAGTCGCTACTGAAGCTTTCTTT.

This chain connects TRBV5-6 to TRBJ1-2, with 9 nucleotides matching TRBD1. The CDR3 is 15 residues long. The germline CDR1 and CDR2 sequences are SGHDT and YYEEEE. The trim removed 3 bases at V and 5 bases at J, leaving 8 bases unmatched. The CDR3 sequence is CASSSPGQGRYGYTF. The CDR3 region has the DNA TGTGCCAGCAGCTCTCCCGGACAGGGGAGGTATGGCTACACCTTC.

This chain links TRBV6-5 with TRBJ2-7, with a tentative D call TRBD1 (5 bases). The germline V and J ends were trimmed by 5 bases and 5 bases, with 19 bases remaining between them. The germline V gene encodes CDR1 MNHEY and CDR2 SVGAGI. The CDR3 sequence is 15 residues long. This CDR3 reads CASSHAPGKSHEQYF. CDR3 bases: TGTGCCAGCAGTCATGCCCCAGGGAAATCCCACGAGCAGTACTTC.

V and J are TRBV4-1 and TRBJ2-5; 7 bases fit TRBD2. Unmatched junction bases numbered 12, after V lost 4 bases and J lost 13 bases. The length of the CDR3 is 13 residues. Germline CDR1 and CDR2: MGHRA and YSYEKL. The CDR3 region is CASSPLAGGIRYF. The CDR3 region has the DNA TGCGCCAGCAGCCCCTTAGCCGGGGGGATTCGGTACTTC.

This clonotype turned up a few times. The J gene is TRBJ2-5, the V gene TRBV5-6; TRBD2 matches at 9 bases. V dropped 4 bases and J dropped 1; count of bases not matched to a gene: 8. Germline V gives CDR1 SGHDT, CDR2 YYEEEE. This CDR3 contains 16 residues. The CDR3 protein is CASSIVRLAVQETQYF. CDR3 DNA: TGTGCCAGCAGCATTGTGCGACTAGCGGTCCAAGAGACCCAGTACTTC.

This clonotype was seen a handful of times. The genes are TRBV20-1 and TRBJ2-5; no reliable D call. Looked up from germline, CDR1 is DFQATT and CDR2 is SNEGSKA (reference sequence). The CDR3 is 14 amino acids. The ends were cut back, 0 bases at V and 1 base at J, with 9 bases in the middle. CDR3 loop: CSARDLRVQETQYF. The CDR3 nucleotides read TGCAGTGCTAGAGATCTACGGGTCCAAGAGACCCAGTACTTC.

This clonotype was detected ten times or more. The CDR3 coding sequence is TGTGCCAGCAGCTTTGATGGGGAAGGTCTGTATTTT. Amino acid sequence: CASSFDGEGLYF. The chain has TRBV11-3 and TRBJ2-3; no clear D. CDR3 size: 12 residues. Germline CDR1 is SGHNT and CDR2 is YENEEA. Trimming removed 3 bases from V and 14 bases from J, with 15 bases in between.

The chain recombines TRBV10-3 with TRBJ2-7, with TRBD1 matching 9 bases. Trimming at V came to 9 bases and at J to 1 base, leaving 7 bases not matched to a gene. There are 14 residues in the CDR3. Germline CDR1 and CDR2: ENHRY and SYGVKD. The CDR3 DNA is TGTGCCATAACACCGGGACAGGGATCCTACGAGCAGTACGTC. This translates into CAITPGQGSYEQYV.

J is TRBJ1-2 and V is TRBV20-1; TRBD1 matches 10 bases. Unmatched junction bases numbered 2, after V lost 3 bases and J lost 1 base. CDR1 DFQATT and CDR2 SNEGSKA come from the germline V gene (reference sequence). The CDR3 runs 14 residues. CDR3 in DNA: TGCAGTGCTAGTGGGACAGGGGTTAACTATGGCTACACCTTC. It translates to CSASGTGVNYGYTF.

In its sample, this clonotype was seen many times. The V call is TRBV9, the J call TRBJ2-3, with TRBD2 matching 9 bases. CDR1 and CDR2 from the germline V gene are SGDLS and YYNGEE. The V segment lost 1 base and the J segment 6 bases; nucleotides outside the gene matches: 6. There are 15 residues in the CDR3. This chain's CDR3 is CASSVMRGGADTQYF. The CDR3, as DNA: TGTGCCAGCAGCGTAATGCGGGGGGGCGCGGATACGCAGTATTTT.

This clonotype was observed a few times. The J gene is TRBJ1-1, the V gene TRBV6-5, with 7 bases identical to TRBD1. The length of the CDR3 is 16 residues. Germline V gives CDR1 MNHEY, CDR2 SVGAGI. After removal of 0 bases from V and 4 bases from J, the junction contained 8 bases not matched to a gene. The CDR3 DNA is TGTGCCAGCAGTTACTCCTTGACAGGGAGGGCCACTGAAGCTTTCTTT. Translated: CASSYSLTGRATEAFF.